These T cell receptor beta chains were read from a single sample in a study of blood T cell repertoires in COVID-19. Generated by immunoSEQ multiplex PCR, the TCRdb table keeps only in-frame clones and is missing some. Counted here are 250,000 to 300,000 clones, roughly 90% occurring once; the ten biggest clones make up around 11%. The sample was peripheral blood. Receptor source: a woman aged 25 to 39 with COVID-19, enrolled during active disease. CDR3s include the opening cysteine and the closing phenylalanine or tryptophan. D genes are given only for firm matches. Size tells how often a clone was seen (once, few, many) or the class of an expanded clone, and some rows leave it out.

len,j_gene,abundance,v_gene,d_gene,CDR3aa,CDR3nt
14,TRBJ1-1,once,TRBV25-1,NA,CASSAAGMNTEAFF,TGTGCCAGCAGTGCGGCGGGAATGAACACTGAAGCTTTCTTT
10,TRBJ2-1,NA,TRBV12-3/TRBV12-4,NA,CASSLEQRFF,TGTGCCAGCAGTTTGGAGCAGCGGTTCTTC
16,TRBJ2-7,NA,TRBV7-8,TRBD2,CASSLTTGGASYEQYF,TGTGCCAGCAGCTTAACGACGGGAGGGGCCTCCTACGAGCAGTACTTC
15,TRBJ2-7,NA,TRBV5-5,TRBD2,CASSDRASGIHEQYF,TGTGCCAGCAGTGATCGGGCTAGCGGGATCCACGAGCAGTACTTC
14,TRBJ1-5,NA,TRBV30,TRBD1,CAWSKGASNQPQHF,TGTGCCTGGAGTAAGGGGGCCTCCAATCAGCCCCAGCATTTT
15,TRBJ1-2,NA,TRBV18,NA,CASSPQTGSNYGYTF,TGTGCCAGCTCACCTCAGACAGGATCTAACTATGGCTACACCTTC
15,TRBJ2-2,NA,TRBV12-2,NA,CASRLGRVFGGELFF,TGTGCAAGTCGCTTGGGCAGGGTATTTGGCGGGGAGCTGTTTTTT
13,TRBJ2-5,NA,TRBV6-1,NA,CASSEQGHETQYF,TGTGCCAGCAGTGAGCAGGGGCACGAGACCCAGTACTTC
12,TRBJ2-5,NA,TRBV7-9,NA,CASSLLVETQYF,TGTGCCAGCAGCTTACTTGTGGAGACCCAGTACTTC
14,TRBJ1-2,NA,TRBV21-1,NA,CASSKSKKGVGYTF,TGTGCCAGCAGCAAAAGTAAAAAAGGGGTAGGCTACACCTTC
15,TRBJ2-7,once,TRBV4-1,NA,CASSQERPGRYEQYF,TGCGCCAGCAGCCAAGAACGTCCAGGGAGGTACGAGCAGTACTTC
15,TRBJ2-7,NA,TRBV2,NA,CASITGREVSYEQYF,TGTGCCAGCATCACAGGGAGAGAAGTCTCCTACGAGCAGTACTTC
15,TRBJ1-5,NA,TRBV7-2,NA,CASSLEIGTHQPQHF,TGTGCCAGCAGCTTAGAAATCGGTACTCATCAGCCCCAGCATTTT
14,TRBJ1-1,NA,TRBV2,TRBD1,CASNIPGQLTEAFF,TGTGCCAGCAATATTCCGGGACAGCTCACTGAAGCTTTCTTT